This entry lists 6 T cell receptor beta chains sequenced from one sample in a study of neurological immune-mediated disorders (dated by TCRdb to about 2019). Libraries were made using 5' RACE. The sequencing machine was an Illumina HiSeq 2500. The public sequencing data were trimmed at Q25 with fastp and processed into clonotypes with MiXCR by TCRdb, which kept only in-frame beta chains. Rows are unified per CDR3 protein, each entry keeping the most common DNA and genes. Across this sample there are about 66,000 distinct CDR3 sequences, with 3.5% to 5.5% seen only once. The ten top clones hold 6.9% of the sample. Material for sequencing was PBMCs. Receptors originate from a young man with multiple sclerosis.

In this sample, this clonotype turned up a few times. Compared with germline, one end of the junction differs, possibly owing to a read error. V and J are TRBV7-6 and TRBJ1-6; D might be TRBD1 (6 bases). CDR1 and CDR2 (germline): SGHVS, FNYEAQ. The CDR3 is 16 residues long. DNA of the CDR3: TGTGCCAGCAGCCTCCGGGTGTCGGGGGCGGATTCACCCCTCAACTTT. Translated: CASSLRVSGADSPLNF. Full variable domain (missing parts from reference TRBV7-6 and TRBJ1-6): GAGVSQSPRYKVTKRGQDVALRCDPISGHVSLYWYRQALGQGPEFLTYFNYEAQQDKSGLPNDRFSAERPEGSISTLTIQRTEQRDSAMYRCASSLRVSGADSPLNFGNGTRLTVT.

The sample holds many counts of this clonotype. The CDR3, as DNA: TGCAGCGTTACAGGGGGTTTTAACTATGGCTACACCTTC. Translating it yields CSVTGGFNYGYTF. This chain links TRBV29-1 with TRBJ1-2, with 8 bases aligning to TRBD1. Germline CDR1 reads SQVTM; CDR2 reads ANQGSEA. The CDR3 loop spans 13 amino acids. The junction had 3 bases not matched to a gene; V was cut back by 5 bases and J by 1 base.

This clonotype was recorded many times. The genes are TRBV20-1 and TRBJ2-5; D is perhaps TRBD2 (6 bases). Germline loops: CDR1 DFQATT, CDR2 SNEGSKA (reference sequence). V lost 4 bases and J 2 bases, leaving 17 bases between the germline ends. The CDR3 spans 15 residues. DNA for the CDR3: TGCAGTGCTACTCTTTGGGGACTGTCACAAGAGACCCAGTACTTC. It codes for CSATLWGLSQETQYF.

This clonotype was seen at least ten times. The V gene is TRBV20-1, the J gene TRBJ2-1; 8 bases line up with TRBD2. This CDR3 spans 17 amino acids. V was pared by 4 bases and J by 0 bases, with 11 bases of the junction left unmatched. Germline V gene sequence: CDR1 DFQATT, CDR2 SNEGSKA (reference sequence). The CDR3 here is CSANPARGVGSYNEQFF. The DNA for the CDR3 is TGCAGTGCTAATCCGGCGCGGGGGGTGGGCTCCTACAATGAGCAGTTCTTC.

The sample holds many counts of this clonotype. The DNA of the CDR3 is TGTGCCAGCAGCCAAGCTTGGGATCAGCCCCAGCATTTT. Its protein is CASSQAWDQPQHF. The V call is TRBV3-1, the J call TRBJ1-5; D is ambiguous. The V end was cut by 1 base, the J end by 5 bases, with 6 bases between. This CDR3 comprises 13 residues. The germline V gene has CDR1 LGHDT and CDR2 YNNKEL (reference sequence).

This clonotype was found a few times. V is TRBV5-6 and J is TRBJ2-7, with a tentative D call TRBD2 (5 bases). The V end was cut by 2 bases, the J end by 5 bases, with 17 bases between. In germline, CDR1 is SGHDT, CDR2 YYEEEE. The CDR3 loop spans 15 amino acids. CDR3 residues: CASSFYSSPGNEQYF. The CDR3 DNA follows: TGTGCCAGCAGCTTCTATTCATCCCCGGGAAACGAGCAGTACTTC.